Below are 14 T cell receptor beta chains sequenced from a single sample in a study of T cell changes during pregnancy in multiple sclerosis. Only in-frame clones appear in the TCRdb table, and some are missing; sequencing was by immunoSEQ multiplex PCR. The data contain just over 40,000 clones, over 70% of them singletons. Sequenced here: peripheral blood, sampled in the first trimester of pregnancy. These receptors were taken from a female donor in good health, enrolled as a control in a pregnancy study.

This chain joins TRBV11-2 and TRBJ2-3, with D tentatively TRBD2 (7 bases). Germline lookup yields CDR1 SGHAT and CDR2 FQNNGV. The ends were cut back, 3 bases at V and 1 base at J, with 11 bases in the middle. The CDR3 contains 15 residues. The CDR3 DNA reads TGTGCCAGCAGCTTTCAAGGGGGGGGCACAGATACGCAGTATTTT. Translated: CASSFQGGGTDTQYF.

This chain connects TRBV5-1 to TRBJ2-3; 8 nucleotides line up with TRBD2. CDR1 SGHRS and CDR2 YFSETQ come from the germline V gene. V shed 2 bases and J 0 bases; nucleotides not matched to a gene: 5. The length of the CDR3 is 16 residues. The CDR3 nucleotides are TGCGCCAGCAGCTTTAGCGGGAACCCTAGCACAGATACGCAGTATTTT. Its protein product is CASSFSGNPSTDTQYF.

The chain employs TRBV28 and TRBJ2-7, with D possibly being TRBD2 (5 bases). The CDR3 totals 14 residues. The V gene's germline CDR1 is MDHEN and CDR2 SYDVKM. Trimming cost V 2 bases and J 4 bases, with 12 bases left between them. CDR3 nucleotides: TGTGCCAGCAGTTTAGGGGTAGGAGGATACGAGCAGTACTTC. It translates to CASSLGVGGYEQYF.

The chain employs TRBV7-9 and TRBJ2-3; 7 bases agree with TRBD2. The CDR3 spans 17 residues. The trim removed 2 bases at V and 1 base at J, leaving 9 bases unmatched. The germline V gene has CDR1 SEHNR and CDR2 FQNEAQ (reference sequence). In nucleotides, the CDR3 is TGTGCCAGCAGCTTAAGGAGGGGAGGGGTCGGCACAGATACGCAGTATTTT. The encoded protein is CASSLRRGGVGTDTQYF. Together with reference TRBV7-9 and TRBJ2-3, the CDR3 gives the full variable domain: DTGVSQNPRHKITKRGQNVTFRCDPISEHNRLYWYRQTLGQGPEFLTYFQNEAQLEKSRLLSDRFSAERPKGSFSTLEIQRTEQGDSAMYLCASSLRRGGVGTDTQYFGPGTRLTVL.

J is TRBJ2-7 and V is TRBV4-2; D perhaps matches TRBD2 (5 bases). This CDR3 contains 16 residues. The germline V and J ends were trimmed by 1 base and 2 bases, with 15 bases remaining between them. The germline V gene encodes CDR1 LGHNA and CDR2 YNFKEQ. The CDR3 DNA sequence: TGTGCCAGCAGCCAAGGGTCGGAGGACTTACCCTACGAGCAGTACTTC. Protein product: CASSQGSEDLPYEQYF.

This clone appeared once. This chain links TRBV19 with TRBJ1-6; 7 positions agree with TRBD1. Germline V gene sequence: CDR1 LNHDA, CDR2 SQIVND (reference sequence). This CDR3 is built from 15 residues. Unmatched junction bases numbered 10, after V lost 7 bases and J lost 7 bases. Written as DNA, the CDR3 is TGTGCCAGTACCGTCACAGGGGTGAACAATTCACCCCTCCACTTT. Protein sequence: CASTVTGVNNSPLHF.

Turning to this clone: It is unclear where the CDR3 begins or ends on the DNA, so no DNA is shown, and the CDR3 is as TCRdb lists it. The rearrangement joins TRBV11-3 to TRBJ2-1; TRBD2, the table's D call, was not compared with the DNA. The CDR3 has 14 residues if both end residues are counted. Germline values: CDR1 SGHNT, CDR2 YENEEA. CDR3 amino acids: CASSLDSVAGGIFF.

The rearrangement links TRBV30 to TRBJ2-1; 11 bases are a match to TRBD2. Germline CDR1 is GTSNPN and CDR2 is SVGIG (reference sequence). The V gene end was trimmed by 7 bases and the J gene end by 3 bases; junction bases not matched to a gene: 11. The CDR3 length is 16 residues. The CDR3 sequence is CAYTLIAGGFYNEQFF. CDR3 coding DNA: TGTGCCTACACTCTTATAGCGGGGGGGTTCTACAATGAGCAGTTCTTC.

The CDR3 DNA reads TGCGCCAGCAGTAACGGGGACAGCCGCACAGATACGCAGTATTTT. Translated, it gives CASSNGDSRTDTQYF. The chain combines TRBV5-1 with TRBJ2-3; TRBD1 matches at 7 bases. The CDR3 runs to 15 residues. The germline gives CDR1 SGHRS, CDR2 YFSETQ. Germline trimming cut 5 bases from V and 1 base from J; bases unmatched to any gene: 7.

This rearrangement joins TRBV19 to TRBJ1-4; 7 bases line up with TRBD1. The CDR3 contains 14 residues. The germline V gene has CDR1 LNHDA and CDR2 SQIVND (reference sequence). J gave up 8 bases and V 3 bases, and 6 bases lay outside the gene matches. CDR3: CASSITGDQEKLFF. The DNA for the CDR3 is TGTGCCAGTAGTATCACAGGGGATCAAGAAAAACTGTTTTTT.

The V and J genes are TRBV29-1 and TRBJ2-2; the match to TRBD2 covers 7 bases. Germline lookup yields CDR1 SQVTM and CDR2 ANQGSEA. The length of the CDR3 is 16 residues. V lost 5 bases and J lost 4; bases outside the gene matches: 13. The CDR3 DNA is TGCAGCGTTCAAGGGCGAGGAGCGGGATTCACCGGGGAGCTGTTTTTT. Its protein is CSVQGRGAGFTGELFF.

CDR3 protein: CASRRGQGSNQPQHF. The CDR3 DNA is TGTGCCAGCAGAAGAGGACAGGGGAGCAATCAGCCCCAGCATTTT. This chain uses TRBV6-1 with TRBJ1-5, with 9 bases identical to TRBD1. Germline loops: CDR1 MNHNS, CDR2 SASEGT. This CDR3 has 15 residues. J was trimmed by 1 base and V by 6 bases; bases with no gene match: 4.

The gene calls are TRBV4-3 and TRBJ2-5; 15 bases line up with TRBD2. CDR1 LGHNA and CDR2 YSLEER come from the germline V gene. This CDR3 is built from 15 residues. J was trimmed by 4 bases and V by 3 bases; bases with no gene match: 0. Here the CDR3 reads CASSQGLAGGETQYF. The CDR3 DNA reads TGCGCCAGCAGCCAGGGACTAGCGGGGGGAGAGACCCAGTACTTC.

This clone has just a few counts. The V and J genes are TRBV28 and TRBJ2-1; the D gene is possibly TRBD1 (6 bases). CDR1 is MDHEN and CDR2 is SYDVKM in the germline V gene. The CDR3 has 15 residues. The V end lost 3 bases, the J end lost 3 bases, and 12 bases lay between the germline ends. CDR3 region: CASSLIQGGYNEQFF. The DNA of the CDR3 is TGTGCCAGCAGTTTGATACAGGGCGGCTACAATGAGCAGTTCTTC.